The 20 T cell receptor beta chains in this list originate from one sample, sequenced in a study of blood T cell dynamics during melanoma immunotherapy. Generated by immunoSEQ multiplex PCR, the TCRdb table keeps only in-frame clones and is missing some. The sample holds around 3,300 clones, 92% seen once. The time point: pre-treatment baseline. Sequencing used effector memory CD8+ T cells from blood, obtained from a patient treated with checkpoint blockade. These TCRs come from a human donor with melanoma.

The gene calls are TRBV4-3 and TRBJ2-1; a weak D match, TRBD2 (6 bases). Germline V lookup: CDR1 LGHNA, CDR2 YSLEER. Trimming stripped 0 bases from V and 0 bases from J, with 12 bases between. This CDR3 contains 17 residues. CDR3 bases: TGCGCCAGCAGCCAAGATGGCCTAGCGTCCTCCTACAATGAGCAGTTCTTC. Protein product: CASSQDGLASSYNEQFF.

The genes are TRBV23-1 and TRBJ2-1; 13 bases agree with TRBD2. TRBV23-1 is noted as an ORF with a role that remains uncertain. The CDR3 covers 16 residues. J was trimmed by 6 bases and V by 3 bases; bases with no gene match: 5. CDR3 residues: CASSHTLAGGPNEQFF. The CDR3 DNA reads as TGCGCCAGCAGTCATACACTAGCGGGAGGGCCCAATGAGCAGTTCTTC.

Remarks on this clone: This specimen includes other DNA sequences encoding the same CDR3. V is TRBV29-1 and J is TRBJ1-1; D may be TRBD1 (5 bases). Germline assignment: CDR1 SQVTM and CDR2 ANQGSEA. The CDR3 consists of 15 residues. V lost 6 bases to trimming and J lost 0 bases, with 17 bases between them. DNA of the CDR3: TGCAGCGTCAGACCGGATAGGGGCTTGAACACTGAAGCTTTCTTT. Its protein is CSVRPDRGLNTEAFF.

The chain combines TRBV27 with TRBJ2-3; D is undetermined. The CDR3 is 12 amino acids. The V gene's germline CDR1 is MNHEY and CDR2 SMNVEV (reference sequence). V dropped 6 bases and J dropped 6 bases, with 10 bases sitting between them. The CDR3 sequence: CASREYGDTQYF. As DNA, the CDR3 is TGTGCCAGCAGAGAATACGGGGATACGCAGTATTTT.

The CDR3 loop is CASSIVGGRGHEQFF. CDR3 coding DNA: TGTGCCAGTAGTATAGTCGGCGGGAGAGGTCATGAGCAGTTCTTC. V gene TRBV19 combines with J gene TRBJ2-1, with 7 bases aligning to TRBD2. Germline V gives CDR1 LNHDA, CDR2 SQIVND (reference sequence). The CDR3 runs to 15 residues. V trimming: 1 base; J trimming: 8 bases; junction bases outside the gene matches: 8.

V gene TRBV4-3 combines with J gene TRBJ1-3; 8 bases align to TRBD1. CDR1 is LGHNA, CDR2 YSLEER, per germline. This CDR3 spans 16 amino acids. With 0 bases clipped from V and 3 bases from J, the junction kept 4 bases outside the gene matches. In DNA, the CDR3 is TGCGCCAGCAGCCAAGATTGGACAGGGAGTGGAAACACCATATATTTT. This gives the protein CASSQDWTGSGNTIYF.

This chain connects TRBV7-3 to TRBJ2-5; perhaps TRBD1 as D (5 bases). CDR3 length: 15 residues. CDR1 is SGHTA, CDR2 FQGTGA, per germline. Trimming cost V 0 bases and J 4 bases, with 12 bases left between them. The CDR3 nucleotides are TGTGCCAGCAGCTTAACCCCAGGGATAGTAGAGACCCAGTACTTC. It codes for CASSLTPGIVETQYF.

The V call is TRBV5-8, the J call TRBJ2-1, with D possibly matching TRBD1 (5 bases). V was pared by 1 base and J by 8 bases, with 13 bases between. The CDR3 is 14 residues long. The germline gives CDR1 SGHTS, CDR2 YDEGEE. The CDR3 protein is CASSLFGAFHEQFF. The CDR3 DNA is TGTGCCAGCAGCTTGTTTGGGGCGTTCCATGAGCAGTTCTTC.

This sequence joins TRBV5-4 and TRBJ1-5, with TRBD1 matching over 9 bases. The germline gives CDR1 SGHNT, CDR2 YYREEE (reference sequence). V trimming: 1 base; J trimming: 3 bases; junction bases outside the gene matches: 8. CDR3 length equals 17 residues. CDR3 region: CASSLTGGDRVNQPQHF. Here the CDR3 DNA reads TGTGCCAGCAGCTTGACCGGGGGGGACAGGGTCAATCAGCCCCAGCATTTT.

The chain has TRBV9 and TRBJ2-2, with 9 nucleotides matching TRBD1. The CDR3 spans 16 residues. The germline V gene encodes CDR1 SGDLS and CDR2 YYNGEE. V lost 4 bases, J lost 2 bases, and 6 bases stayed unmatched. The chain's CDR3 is CASSPRTGENTGELFF. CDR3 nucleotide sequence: TGTGCCAGCAGCCCCCGGACAGGGGAAAACACCGGGGAGCTGTTTTTT.

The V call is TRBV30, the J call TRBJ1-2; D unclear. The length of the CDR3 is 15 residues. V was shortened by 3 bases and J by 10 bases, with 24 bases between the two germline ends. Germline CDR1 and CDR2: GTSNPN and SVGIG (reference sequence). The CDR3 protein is CAWSPVASSYRAYTF. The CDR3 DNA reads TGTGCCTGGAGCCCCGTGGCATCAAGCTATCGCGCCTACACCTTC.

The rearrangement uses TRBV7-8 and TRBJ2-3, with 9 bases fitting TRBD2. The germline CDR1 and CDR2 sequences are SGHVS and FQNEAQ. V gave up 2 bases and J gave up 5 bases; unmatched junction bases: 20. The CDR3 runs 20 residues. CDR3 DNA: TGTGCCAGCAGCTTATGGTTCGGTGGGACTAGCCGAGAGCATGAAGATACGCAGTATTTT. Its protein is CASSLWFGGTSREHEDTQYF. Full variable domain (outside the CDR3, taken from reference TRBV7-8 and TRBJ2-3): GAGVSQSPRYKVAKRGQDVALRCDPISGHVSLFWYQQALGQGPEFLTYFQNEAQLDKSGLPSDRFFAERPEGSVSTLKIQRTQQEDSAVYLCASSLWFGGTSREHEDTQYFGPGTRLTVL.

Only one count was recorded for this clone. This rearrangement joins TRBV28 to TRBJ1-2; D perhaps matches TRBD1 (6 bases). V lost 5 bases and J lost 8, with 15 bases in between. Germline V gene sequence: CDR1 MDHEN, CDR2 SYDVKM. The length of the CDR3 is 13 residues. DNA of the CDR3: TGTGCCAGCAGTCCACAGGGTAGGGAGGGCTACACCTTC. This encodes CASSPQGREGYTF.

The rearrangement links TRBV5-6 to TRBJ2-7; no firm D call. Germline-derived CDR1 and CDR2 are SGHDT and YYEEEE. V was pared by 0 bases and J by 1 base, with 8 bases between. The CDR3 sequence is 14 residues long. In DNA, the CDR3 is TGTGCCAGCAGCTTGGGGCTCGGTTCCTACGAGCAGTACTTC. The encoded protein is CASSLGLGSYEQYF. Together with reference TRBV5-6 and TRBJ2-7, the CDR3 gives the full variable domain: DAGVTQSPTHLIKTRGQQVTLRCSPKSGHDTVSWYQQALGQGPQFIFQYYEEEERQRGNFPDRFSGHQFPNYSSELNVNALLLGDSALYLCASSLGLGSYEQYFGPGTRLTVT.

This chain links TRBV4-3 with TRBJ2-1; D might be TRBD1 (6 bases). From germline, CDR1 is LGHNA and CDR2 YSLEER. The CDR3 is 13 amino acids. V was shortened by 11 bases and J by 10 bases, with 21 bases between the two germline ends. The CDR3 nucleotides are TGCGCCGGCCGGAGTGGACAGCCCCGGGAGCAGTTCTTC. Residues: CAGRSGQPREQFF.

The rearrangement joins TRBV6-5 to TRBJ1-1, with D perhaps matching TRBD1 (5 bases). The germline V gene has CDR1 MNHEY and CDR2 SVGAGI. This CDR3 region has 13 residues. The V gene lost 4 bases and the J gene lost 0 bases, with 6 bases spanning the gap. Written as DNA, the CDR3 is TGTGCCAGCAGTTTGACAGTGAACACTGAAGCTTTCTTT. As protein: CASSLTVNTEAFF.

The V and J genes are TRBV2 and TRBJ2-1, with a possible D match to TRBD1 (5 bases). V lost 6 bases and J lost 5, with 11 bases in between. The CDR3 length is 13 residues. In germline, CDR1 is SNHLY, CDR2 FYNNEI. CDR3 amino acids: CASRLQDNNEQFF. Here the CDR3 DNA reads TGTGCCAGCAGGTTACAGGATAACAATGAGCAGTTCTTC.

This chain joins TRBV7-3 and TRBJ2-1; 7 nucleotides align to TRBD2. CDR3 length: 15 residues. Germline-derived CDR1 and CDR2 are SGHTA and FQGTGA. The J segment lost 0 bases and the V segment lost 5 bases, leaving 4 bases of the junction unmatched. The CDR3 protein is CASSLGGFSYNEQFF. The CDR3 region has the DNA TGTGCCAGCAGCCTGGGGGGGTTCTCCTACAATGAGCAGTTCTTC.

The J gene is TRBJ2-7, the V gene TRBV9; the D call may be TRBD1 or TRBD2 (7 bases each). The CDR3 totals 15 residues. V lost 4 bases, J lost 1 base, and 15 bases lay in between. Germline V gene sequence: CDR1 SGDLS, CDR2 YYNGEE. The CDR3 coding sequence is TGTGCCAGCAGCCCAGGGGGGGATGAGTCCTACGAGCAGTACTTC. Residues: CASSPGGDESYEQYF.

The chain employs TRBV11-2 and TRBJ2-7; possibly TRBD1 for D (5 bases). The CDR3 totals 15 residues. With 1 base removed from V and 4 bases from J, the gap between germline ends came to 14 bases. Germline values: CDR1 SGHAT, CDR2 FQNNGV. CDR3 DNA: TGTGCCAGCAGCTTAGGGCCAGGGCTAGGGTACGAGCAGTACTTC. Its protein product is CASSLGPGLGYEQYF.